The clone carrying this T cell receptor beta chain was detected a few times. Its antigen is still unknown. The record originates from a study of beta chain features in type 1 diabetes. General study points: Among all four CD4+ subsets, Type 1 diabetes patients had TCRB CDR3s that were moderately but significantly shorter. Researchers reported that naive, central memory and Treg TCRB repertoires appeared more similar in patients than in healthy donors. Shorter templates may be favored by PCR, equally so in patients and controls.

Every isolated RNA sample was fully reverse transcribed, so sequencing captured expressed TCRB transcripts. Only in-frame clones appear in the TCRdb table, and some are missing; sequencing was by immunoSEQ multiplex PCR. The profile covers under 150,000 clones, with roughly 10% appearing a single time and 0.75% taken by the ten largest. The authors sorted CD4+ naive, central memory, regulatory and stem cell-like memory cells via CD45RO/CCR7/CD25/CD127/CD95/CD27. The source of this sequence is a man aged 30-40 years with type 1 diabetes. The sample consisted of central memory CD4+ T cells from blood.

The DNA for the CDR3 is TGTGCCTCCTCAACTGGCACAGAAGAGACCCAGTACTTC. Translated, it gives CASSTGTEETQYF. The gene calls are TRBV30 and TRBJ2-5; D is ambiguous. CDR3 size: 13 residues. Trimming took 7 bases from V and 3 from J, leaving 15 bases between them. Germline V gene lookup returns CDR1 GTSNPN and CDR2 SVGIG (reference sequence).